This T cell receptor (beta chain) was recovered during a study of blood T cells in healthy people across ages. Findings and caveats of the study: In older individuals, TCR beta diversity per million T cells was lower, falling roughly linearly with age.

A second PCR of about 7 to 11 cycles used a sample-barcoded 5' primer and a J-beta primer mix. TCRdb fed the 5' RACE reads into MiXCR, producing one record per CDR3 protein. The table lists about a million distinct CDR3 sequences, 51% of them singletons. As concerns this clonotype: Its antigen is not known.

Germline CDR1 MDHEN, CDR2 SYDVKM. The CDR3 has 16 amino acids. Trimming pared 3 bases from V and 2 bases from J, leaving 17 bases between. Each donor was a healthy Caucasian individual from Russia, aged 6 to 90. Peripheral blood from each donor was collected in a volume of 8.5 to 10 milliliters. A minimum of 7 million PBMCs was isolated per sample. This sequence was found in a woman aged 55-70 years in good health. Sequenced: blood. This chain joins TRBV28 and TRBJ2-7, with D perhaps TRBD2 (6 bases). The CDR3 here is CASSFGYGGPPYEQYF. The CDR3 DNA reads TGTGCCAGCAGTTTTGGTTACGGGGGACCCCCCTACGAGCAGTACTTC.